Listed here is a single T cell receptor beta chain. Here immunoSEQ multiplex PCR was the method, and the copy in TCRdb shows in-frame clones only, minus some. The repertoire holds some 250,000 clones, approximately 83% seen once, with approximately 4.8% in the top ten. These data are taken from a study of blood T cell repertoires in COVID-19. As for the study in general: The United States, Italy and Spain were the sources of the acute and convalescent COVID-19 samples.

Germline trimming cut 8 bases from V and 8 bases from J; bases unmatched to any gene: 17. This CDR3 has 16 amino acids. Germline values: CDR1 MNHEY, CDR2 SVGEGT. Specimen: peripheral blood. The rearrangement joins TRBV6-2 or TRBV6-3 to TRBJ2-1; 8 positions agree with TRBD2. This sequence was found in a man between 45 and 60 years old with active or convalescent COVID-19. CDR3 loop: CASCSSPGGPRDEQFF. CDR3 sequence (DNA): TGTGCCAGCTGTTCTTCCCCGGGGGGGCCTCGGGATGAGCAGTTCTTC.